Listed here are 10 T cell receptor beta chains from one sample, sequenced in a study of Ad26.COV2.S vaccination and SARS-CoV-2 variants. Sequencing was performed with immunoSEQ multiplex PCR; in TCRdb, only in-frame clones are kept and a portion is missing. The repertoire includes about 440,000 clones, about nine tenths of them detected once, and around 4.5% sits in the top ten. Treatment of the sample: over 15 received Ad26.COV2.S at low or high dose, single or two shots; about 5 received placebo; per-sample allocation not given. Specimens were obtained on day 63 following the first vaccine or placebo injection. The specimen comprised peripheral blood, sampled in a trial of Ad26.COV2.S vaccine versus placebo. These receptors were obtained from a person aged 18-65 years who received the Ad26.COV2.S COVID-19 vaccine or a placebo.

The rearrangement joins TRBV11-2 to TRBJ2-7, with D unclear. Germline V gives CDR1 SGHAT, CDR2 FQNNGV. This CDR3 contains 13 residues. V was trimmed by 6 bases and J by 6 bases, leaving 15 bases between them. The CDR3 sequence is CASSIPSRREQYF. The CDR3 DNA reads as TGTGCCAGCAGTATCCCCAGCAGGCGCGAGCAGTACTTC.

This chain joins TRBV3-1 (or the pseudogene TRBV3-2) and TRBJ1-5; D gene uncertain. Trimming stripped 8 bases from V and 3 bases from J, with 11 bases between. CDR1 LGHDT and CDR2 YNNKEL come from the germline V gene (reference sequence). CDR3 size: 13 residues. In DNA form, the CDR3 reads TGTGCCAGCGCCTGGGCTGACAATCAGCCCCAGCATTTT. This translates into CASAWADNQPQHF.

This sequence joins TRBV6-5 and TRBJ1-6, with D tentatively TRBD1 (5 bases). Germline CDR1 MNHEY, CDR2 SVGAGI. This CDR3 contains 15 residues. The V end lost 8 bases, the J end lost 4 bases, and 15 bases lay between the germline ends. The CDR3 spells CASARGGIYNSPLHF. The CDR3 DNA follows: TGTGCCAGCGCTCGTGGGGGAATTTATAATTCACCCCTCCACTTT.

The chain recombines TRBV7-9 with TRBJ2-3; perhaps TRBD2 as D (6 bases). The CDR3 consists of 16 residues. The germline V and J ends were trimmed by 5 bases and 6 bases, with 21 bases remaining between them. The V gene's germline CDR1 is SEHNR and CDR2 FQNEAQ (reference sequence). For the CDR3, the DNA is TGTGCCAGCAGCCCTCGGACTATCTTCGACGGGGATACGCAGTATTTT. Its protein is CASSPRTIFDGDTQYF. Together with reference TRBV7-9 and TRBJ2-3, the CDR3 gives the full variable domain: DTGVSQNPRHKITKRGQNVTFRCDPISEHNRLYWYRQTLGQGPEFLTYFQNEAQLEKSRLLSDRFSAERPKGSFSTLEIQRTEQGDSAMYLCASSPRTIFDGDTQYFGPGTRLTVL.

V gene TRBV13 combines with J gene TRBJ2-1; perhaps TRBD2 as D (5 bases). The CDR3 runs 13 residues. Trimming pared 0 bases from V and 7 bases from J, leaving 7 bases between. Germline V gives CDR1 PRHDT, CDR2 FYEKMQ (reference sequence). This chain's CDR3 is CASSLGGGNEQFF. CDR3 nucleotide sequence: TGTGCCAGCAGCTTAGGGGGCGGGAATGAGCAGTTCTTC.

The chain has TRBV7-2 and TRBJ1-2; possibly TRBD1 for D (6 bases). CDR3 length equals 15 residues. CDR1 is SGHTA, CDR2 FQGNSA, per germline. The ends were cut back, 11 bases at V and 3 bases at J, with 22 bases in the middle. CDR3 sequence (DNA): TGTGCCCCTCAGGTCTACAGGGTTTCGGACTATGGCTACACCTTC. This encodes CAPQVYRVSDYGYTF.

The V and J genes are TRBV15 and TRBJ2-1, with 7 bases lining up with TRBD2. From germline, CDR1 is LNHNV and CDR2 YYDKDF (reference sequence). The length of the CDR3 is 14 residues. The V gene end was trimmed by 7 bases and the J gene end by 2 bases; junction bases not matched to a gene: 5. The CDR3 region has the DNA TGTGCCACCACTAGCGGACATGCCTACAATGAGCAGTTCTTC. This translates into CATTSGHAYNEQFF.

The CDR3 is CASSLPGQGTYEQYF. The DNA for the CDR3 is TGTGCCAGCAGCTTGCCGGGACAGGGTACCTACGAGCAGTACTTC. The chain recombines TRBV7-9 with TRBJ2-7, with 9 nucleotides matching TRBD1. Germline CDR1 SEHNR, CDR2 FQNEAQ (reference sequence). This CDR3 is 15 amino acids long. V was pared by 3 bases and J by 2 bases, with 5 bases of the junction left unmatched.

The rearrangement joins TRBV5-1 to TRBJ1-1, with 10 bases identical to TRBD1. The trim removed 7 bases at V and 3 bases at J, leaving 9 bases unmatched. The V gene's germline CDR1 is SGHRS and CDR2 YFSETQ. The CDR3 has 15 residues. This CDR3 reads CASGQGGYRDTEAFF. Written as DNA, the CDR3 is TGCGCCAGCGGACAGGGGGGGTACAGGGACACTGAAGCTTTCTTT. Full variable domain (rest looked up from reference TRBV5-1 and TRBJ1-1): KAGVTQTPRYLIKTRGQQVTLSCSPISGHRSVSWYQQTPGQGLQFLFEYFSETQRNKGNFPGRFSGRQFSNSRSEMNVSTLELGDSALYLCASGQGGYRDTEAFFGQGTRLTVV.

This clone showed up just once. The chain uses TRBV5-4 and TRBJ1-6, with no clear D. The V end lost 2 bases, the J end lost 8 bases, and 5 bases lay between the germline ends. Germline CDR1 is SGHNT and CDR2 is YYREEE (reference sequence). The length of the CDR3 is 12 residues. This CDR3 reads CASSFDDSPLHF. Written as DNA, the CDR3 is TGTGCCAGCAGCTTTGATGATTCACCCCTCCACTTT.